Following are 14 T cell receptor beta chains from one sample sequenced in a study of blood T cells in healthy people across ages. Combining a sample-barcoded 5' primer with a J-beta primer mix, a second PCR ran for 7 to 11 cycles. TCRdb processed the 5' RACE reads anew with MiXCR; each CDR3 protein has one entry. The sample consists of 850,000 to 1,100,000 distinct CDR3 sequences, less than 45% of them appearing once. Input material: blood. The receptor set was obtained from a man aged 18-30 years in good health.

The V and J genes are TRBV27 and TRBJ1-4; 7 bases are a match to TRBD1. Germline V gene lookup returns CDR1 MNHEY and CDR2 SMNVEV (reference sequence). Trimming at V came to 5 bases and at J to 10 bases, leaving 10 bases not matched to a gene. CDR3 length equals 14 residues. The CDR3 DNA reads TGTGCCAGCAGTCCAGGGGGGATTTCCGGAAAACTGTTTTTT. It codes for CASSPGGISGKLFF. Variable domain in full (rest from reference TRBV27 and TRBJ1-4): EAQVTQNPRYLITVTGKKLTVTCSQNMNHEYMSWYRQDPGLGLRQIYYSMNVEVTDKGDVPEGYKVSRKEKRNFPLILESPSPNQTSLYFCASSPGGISGKLFFGSGTQLSVL.

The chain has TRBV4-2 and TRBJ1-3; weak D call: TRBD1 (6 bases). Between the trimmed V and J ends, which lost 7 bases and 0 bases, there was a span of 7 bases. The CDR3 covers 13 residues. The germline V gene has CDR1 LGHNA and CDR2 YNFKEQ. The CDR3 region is CASTRGSGNTIYF. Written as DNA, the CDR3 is TGTGCCAGCACCAGGGGCTCTGGAAACACCATATATTTT.

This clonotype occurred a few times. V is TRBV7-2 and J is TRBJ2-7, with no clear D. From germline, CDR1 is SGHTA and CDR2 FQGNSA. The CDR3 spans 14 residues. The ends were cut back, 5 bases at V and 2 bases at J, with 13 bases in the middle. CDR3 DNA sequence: TGTGCCAGCAGCCAAAGGTGGAGTGCCTACGAGCAGTACTTC. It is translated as CASSQRWSAYEQYF. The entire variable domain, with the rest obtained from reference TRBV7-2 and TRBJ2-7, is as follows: GAGVSQSPSNKVTEKGKDVELRCDPISGHTALYWYRQSLGQGLEFLIYFQGNSAPDKSGLPSDRFSAERTGGSVSTLTIQRTQQEDSAVYLCASSQRWSAYEQYFGPGTRLTVT.

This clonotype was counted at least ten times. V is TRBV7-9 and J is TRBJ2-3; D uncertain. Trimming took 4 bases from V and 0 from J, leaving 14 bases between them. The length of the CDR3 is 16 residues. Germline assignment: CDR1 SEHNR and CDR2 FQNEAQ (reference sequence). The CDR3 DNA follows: TGTGCCAGCAGCTCGCTCGTCATTACTAGCACAGATACGCAGTATTTT. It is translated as CASSSLVITSTDTQYF.

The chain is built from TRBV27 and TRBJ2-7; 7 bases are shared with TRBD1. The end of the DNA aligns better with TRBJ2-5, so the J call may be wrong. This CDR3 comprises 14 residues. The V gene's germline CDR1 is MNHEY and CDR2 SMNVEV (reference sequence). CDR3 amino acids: CASSETGSGKTQYF. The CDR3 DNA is TGTGCCAGCAGCGAGACAGGGTCCGGGAAGACCCAGTACTTC.

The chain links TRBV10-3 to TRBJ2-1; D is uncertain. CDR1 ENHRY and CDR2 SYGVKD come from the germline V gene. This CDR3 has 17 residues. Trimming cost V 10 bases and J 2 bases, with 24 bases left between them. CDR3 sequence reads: CASSQDLRSLAYNEQFF. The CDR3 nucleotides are TGTGCCAGCAGCCAAGATCTTCGTTCGTTGGCCTACAATGAGCAGTTCTTC.

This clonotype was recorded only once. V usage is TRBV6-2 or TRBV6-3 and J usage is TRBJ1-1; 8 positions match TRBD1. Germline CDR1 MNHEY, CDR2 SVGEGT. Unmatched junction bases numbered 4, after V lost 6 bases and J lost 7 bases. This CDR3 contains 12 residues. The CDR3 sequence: CASRSTGGEAFF. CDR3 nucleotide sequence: TGTGCCAGCAGATCAACAGGGGGTGAAGCTTTCTTT.

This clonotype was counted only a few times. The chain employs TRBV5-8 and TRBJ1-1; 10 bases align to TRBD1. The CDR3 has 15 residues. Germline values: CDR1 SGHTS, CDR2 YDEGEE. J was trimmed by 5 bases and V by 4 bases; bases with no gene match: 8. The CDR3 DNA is TGTGCCAGCAGCGGGTACCGGGACAGGGGAACTGAAGCTTTCTTT. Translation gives CASSGYRDRGTEAFF.

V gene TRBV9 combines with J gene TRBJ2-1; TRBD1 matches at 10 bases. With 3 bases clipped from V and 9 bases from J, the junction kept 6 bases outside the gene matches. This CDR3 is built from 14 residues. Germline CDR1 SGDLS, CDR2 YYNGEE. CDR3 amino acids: CASSAGQGLGEQFF. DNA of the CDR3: TGTGCCAGCAGCGCGGGACAGGGGTTAGGTGAGCAGTTCTTC.

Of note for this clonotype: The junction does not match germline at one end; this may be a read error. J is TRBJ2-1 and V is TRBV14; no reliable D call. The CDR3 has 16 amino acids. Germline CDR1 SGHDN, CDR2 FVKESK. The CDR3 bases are TGTGCCAGCAGCCAAGATGCAATGGAGAGCTACAATGGGCAGTTCTTC. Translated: CASSQDAMESYNGQFF.

The CDR3, as DNA: TGTGCCAGCAGCCTTAACTTAGCGGGGGCCAACACCGGGGAGCTGTTTTTT. Protein product: CASSLNLAGANTGELFF. The J gene is TRBJ2-2, the V gene TRBV4-2, with 9 bases matching TRBD2. V lost 4 bases to trimming and J lost 2 bases; unmatched junction nucleotides: 8. The CDR3 consists of 17 residues. CDR1 and CDR2 from the germline V gene are LGHNA and YNFKEQ.

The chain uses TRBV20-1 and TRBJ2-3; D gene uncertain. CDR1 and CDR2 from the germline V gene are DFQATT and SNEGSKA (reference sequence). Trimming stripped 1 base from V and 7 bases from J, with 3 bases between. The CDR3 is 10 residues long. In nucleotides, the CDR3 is TGCAGTGCTAGAGCCTATACGCAGTATTTT. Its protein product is CSARAYTQYF.

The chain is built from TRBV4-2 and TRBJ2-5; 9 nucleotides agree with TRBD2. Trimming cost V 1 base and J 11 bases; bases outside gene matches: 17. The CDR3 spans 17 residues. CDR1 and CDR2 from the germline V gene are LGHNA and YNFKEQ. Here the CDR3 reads CASSQVFGAGGHNEQYF. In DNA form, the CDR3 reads TGTGCCAGCAGCCAAGTCTTCGGAGCGGGGGGACACAATGAGCAGTACTTC.

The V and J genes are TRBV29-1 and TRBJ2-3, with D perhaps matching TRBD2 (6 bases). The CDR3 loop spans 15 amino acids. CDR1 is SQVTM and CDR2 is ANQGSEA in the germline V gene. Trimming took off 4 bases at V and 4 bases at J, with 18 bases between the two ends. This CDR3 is CSVAPGVVKPDTQYF. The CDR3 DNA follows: TGCAGCGTTGCCCCGGGGGTGGTGAAACCAGATACGCAGTATTTT.